This TCR beta chain was retrieved from a study of shared clonotypes between healthy human individuals. Profiling relied on immunoSEQ multiplex PCR, and the TCRdb table lists in-frame clones only, not all of them. Here the sample spans about 980,000 clones, roughly 72% being singletons. Unmatched junction bases numbered 5, after V lost 2 bases and J lost 5 bases. Germline values: CDR1 SGDLS, CDR2 YYNGEE. The CDR3 has 16 residues. The TCR originated in a young man in good health. The specimen sequenced was memory CD4+ T cells sorted from blood. Subset denoted: CD45RA-negative fraction. The chain joins TRBV9 to TRBJ2-2, with 11 nucleotides matching TRBD2. The chain's CDR3 is CASSVGLAELTGELFF. The CDR3, as DNA: TGTGCCAGCAGCGTGGGACTAGCGGAGCTAACCGGGGAGCTGTTTTTT.